Sequencing of this T cell receptor (beta chain) was carried out in a study of CD8+CD57+ T cells in acquired aplastic anemia. The overall study: Quantities of DNA derived from sorted CD4+ and CD8+ cells averaged roughly 3.4 ug.

Study-wide points: A set of about 28 CD8+ CDR3 sequences was shared between patients and controls, and these sequences appeared highly expressed in patients.

Germline V gene lookup returns CDR1 SGHVS and CDR2 FQNEAQ. CDR3 length equals 19 residues. With V trimmed by 5 bases and J by 5 bases, 18 bases remained unmatched. Genomic DNA constituted the template upon which TCR beta VDJ and CDR3 profiling was performed. TCRdb re-called the reads through MiXCR, storing one row per CDR3 protein. The sample holds approximately 200,000 distinct CDR3 sequences, around 60% seen once. As concerns this clonotype: Its specificity is unknown.

The gene calls are TRBV7-8 and TRBJ2-2; 9 nucleotides line up with TRBD1. The sequence derives from a human donor in good health. The sample comprised sorted CD4+, CD8+, or CD8+CD57+ T cells (not recorded which) from PBMCs. The CDR3 spells CASSPRIGETGGETGELFF. The CDR3 DNA is TGTGCCAGCAGCCCTCGAATCGGCGAAACAGGGGGCGAGACCGGGGAGCTGTTTTTT.